This note documents a single TCR beta chain sequence. TCRdb re-called the reads through MiXCR, storing one row per CDR3 protein. The table has some 240,000 distinct CDR3 sequences, 15% to 20% seen once. This record comes from a study of T cell repertoires in cytomegalovirus infection. V was pared by 4 bases and J by 0 bases, with 7 bases of the junction left unmatched. This CDR3 is built from 18 residues. Germline loops: CDR1 SGHRS, CDR2 YFSETQ. The TCR was taken from a human donor in good health (CMV status not recorded). Some clones in this sample may be carry-over from other donors' samples. The rearrangement joins TRBV5-1 to TRBJ2-6; 10 bases fit TRBD1. The sample comprised CD8+ T cells from PBMCs. The CDR3 loop is CASSRGQGLSSGANVLTF. The CDR3 DNA is TGCGCCAGCAGCCGGGGACAGGGGTTGAGCTCTGGGGCCAACGTCCTGACTTTC.